The T cell receptor (beta chain) under discussion was sequenced for a study of blood T cell repertoires in COVID-19. In the study overall: The United States, Italy and Spain were the sources of the acute and convalescent COVID-19 samples.

Clones were sequenced by immunoSEQ multiplex PCR, and TCRdb holds only the in-frame ones, with some missing. The sample lists 320,000 or so clones, 80% to 90% occurring once. This clone was recorded a few times. Individuals aged 18 to 89 years were recruited from fewer than 25 US areas. Either two negative PCRs, clearance, or symptom resolution qualified Cohort 3 donors as recovered. Sample: PBMCs or T cells enriched from blood (not recorded which). This sequence originates from a man younger than 45 who had recovered from COVID-19.

The DNA of the CDR3 is TGTGCCATCAGAGCGACAGGGGGCAGGGGTGGCGGCTACACCTTC. This sequence encodes CAIRATGGRGGGYTF. The chain links TRBV10-3 to TRBJ1-2; 10 positions agree with TRBD1. From germline, CDR1 is ENHRY and CDR2 SYGVKD. CDR3 length: 15 amino acids. V trimming: 6 bases; J trimming: 8 bases; junction bases outside the gene matches: 12.